This passage covers 30 T cell receptor beta chains from one sample sequenced in a study of shared clonotypes between healthy human individuals. Clones were read by immunoSEQ multiplex PCR, and TCRdb kept only the in-frame ones, dropping some. The data contain hundreds of thousands of clones, roughly 78% of them singletons. Sequencing input: memory CD4+ T cells sorted from blood. Documented subset: CD45RA-negative fraction. The source is a woman under 40 in good health.

The rearrangement uses TRBV6-5 and TRBJ1-2; D is unclear. The CDR3 runs to 12 residues. Germline V gene lookup returns CDR1 MNHEY and CDR2 SVGAGI. Trimming took 6 bases from V and 6 from J, leaving 11 bases between them. DNA of the CDR3: TGTGCCAGCAGGAGCAGGATCCATGGCTACACCTTC. Translated, it gives CASRSRIHGYTF.

This chain joins TRBV19 and TRBJ1-2; TRBD1 matches at 9 bases. Trimming at V came to 6 bases and at J to 2 bases, leaving 10 bases not matched to a gene. The germline CDR1 and CDR2 sequences are LNHDA and SQIVND (reference sequence). The CDR3 runs to 16 residues. The CDR3 DNA reads as TGTGCCAGTAGCCCTCGCTCCGGGACAGGGAACTATGGCTACACCTTC. Protein: CASSPRSGTGNYGYTF.

This chain links TRBV7-9 with TRBJ1-1; 11 bases match TRBD1. J was trimmed by 5 bases and V by 5 bases; bases with no gene match: 10. The germline V gene encodes CDR1 SEHNR and CDR2 FQNEAQ (reference sequence). The CDR3 loop spans 16 amino acids. CDR3 in DNA: TGTGCCAGCAGCCAAGACGGACAGGGGGCAAGGACTGAAGCTTTCTTT. Translation: CASSQDGQGARTEAFF.

The chain uses TRBV5-6 and TRBJ2-7; 7 bases agree with TRBD2. Trimming cost V 3 bases and J 3 bases; bases outside gene matches: 6. The CDR3 totals 14 residues. Germline V gene data show CDR1 as SGHDT and CDR2 as YYEEEE. The CDR3 DNA reads TGTGCCAGCAGCTCAGAACTAGCGAGCTACGAGCAGTACTTC. Residues: CASSSELASYEQYF.

In this sample, this clone turned up a few times. The chain is built from TRBV7-9 and TRBJ2-7, with D maybe TRBD1 (5 bases). The CDR3 has 13 amino acids. Trimming removed 8 bases at V and 6 bases at J, with 17 bases between. Germline V gene lookup returns CDR1 SEHNR and CDR2 FQNEAQ (reference sequence). CDR3 protein: CASAQGGFGEQYF. The CDR3 DNA reads as TGTGCCAGCGCGCAGGGCGGTTTCGGCGAGCAGTACTTC.

This rearrangement joins TRBV2 to TRBJ1-3; D is perhaps TRBD1 (5 bases). The CDR3 contains 14 residues. Germline values: CDR1 SNHLY, CDR2 FYNNEI. Trimming removed 6 bases from V and 0 bases from J, with 9 bases in between. CDR3 bases: TGTGCCAGCAGGGACACCAACTCTGGAAACACCATATATTTT. It specifies CASRDTNSGNTIYF.

This rearrangement joins TRBV4-2 to TRBJ1-4, with TRBD1 as a possible D gene (5 bases). Germline values: CDR1 LGHNA, CDR2 YNFKEQ. The CDR3 runs to 14 residues. V shed 5 bases and J shed 2 bases, with 9 bases lying between them. Written as DNA, the CDR3 is TGTGCCAGCAGCGAAGGGGCTACTAATGAAAAACTGTTTTTT. It yields the protein CASSEGATNEKLFF.

Written as DNA, the CDR3 is TGTGCCAGCAGCGTAGACCCAGGGGGAAGTTCACCCCTCCACTTT. This encodes CASSVDPGGSSPLHF. The chain joins TRBV9 to TRBJ1-6, with 7 bases aligning to TRBD1. Germline-derived CDR1 and CDR2 are SGDLS and YYNGEE. The ends lost 0 bases at V and 9 bases at J; junction bases unmatched: 6. The CDR3 loop spans 15 amino acids. Using reference TRBV9 and TRBJ1-6 for the parts outside the CDR3, the full variable domain is DSGVTQTPKHLITATGQRVTLRCSPRSGDLSVYWYQQSLDQGLQFLIQYYNGEERAKGNILERFSAQQFPDLHSELNLSSLELGDSALYFCASSVDPGGSSPLHFGNGTRLTVT.

This clone was observed a single time. The chain recombines TRBV7-2 with TRBJ2-1; D is ambiguous. CDR3 length equals 15 residues. The V and J ends lost 3 bases and 7 bases respectively, with 16 bases between them. CDR1 is SGHTA, CDR2 FQGNSA, per germline. The CDR3 protein is CASSLGSSRGNEQFF. CDR3 bases: TGTGCCAGCAGCTTGGGTAGCTCCCGTGGAAATGAGCAGTTCTTC.

This clone was observed a single time. The rearrangement links TRBV18 to TRBJ1-5; D possibly corresponds to TRBD1 (5 bases). V was shortened by 5 bases and J by 2 bases, with 16 bases between the two germline ends. The CDR3 runs 16 residues. CDR1 and CDR2 (germline): KGHSH, LQKENI. As DNA, the CDR3 is TGTGCCAGCTCATCGGGCCTCCCGGGGGGCAATCAGCCCCAGCATTTT. Translating gives CASSSGLPGGNQPQHF. The variable domain in full, with the rest retrieved from reference TRBV18 and TRBJ1-5, is NAGVMQNPRHLVRRRGQEARLRCSPMKGHSHVYWYRQLPEEGLKFMVYLQKENIIDESGMPKERFSAEFPKEGPSILRIQQVVRGDSAAYFCASSSGLPGGNQPQHFGDGTRLSIL.

The genes are TRBV5-1 and TRBJ2-7; D uncertain. This CDR3 is 15 amino acids long. V gave up 1 base and J gave up 0 bases, with 11 bases separating them. From germline, CDR1 is SGHRS and CDR2 YFSETQ. CDR3 in DNA: TGCGCCAGCAGCTTGTTGGCCAACAACTCCTACGAGCAGTACTTC. Protein product: CASSLLANNSYEQYF.

The chain has TRBV5-1 and TRBJ2-7; D is ambiguous. The CDR3 runs 13 residues. V was trimmed by 2 bases and J by 0 bases, leaving 6 bases between them. CDR1 is SGHRS, CDR2 YFSETQ, per germline. The CDR3 loop is CASSFLPSYEQYF. CDR3 nucleotide sequence: TGCGCCAGCAGCTTCCTCCCCTCCTACGAGCAGTACTTC.

This chain joins TRBV18 and TRBJ2-7, with 8 bases identical to TRBD1. The V and J ends lost 2 bases and 7 bases, in that order; junction bases with no gene match: 10. CDR3 size: 15 residues. Germline V gene data show CDR1 as KGHSH and CDR2 as LQKENI. For the CDR3, the DNA is TGTGCCAGCTCACCAGCCCCGGGACAGGTTACAGAGCAGTACTTC. Amino acid sequence: CASSPAPGQVTEQYF.

The chain uses TRBV18 and TRBJ2-5; D is undetermined. The CDR3 extends over 14 amino acids. The V gene lost 3 bases and the J gene lost 5 bases, with 13 bases spanning the gap. Germline CDR1 reads KGHSH; CDR2 reads LQKENI. The CDR3 coding sequence is TGTGCCAGCTCACCGAGAGTAGGATATGAGACCCAGTACTTC. This codes for CASSPRVGYETQYF.

This clone has a handful of counts. The gene calls are TRBV5-1 and TRBJ2-1; 11 bases are shared with TRBD2. The CDR3 extends over 16 amino acids. The germline V gene has CDR1 SGHRS and CDR2 YFSETQ. J gave up 2 bases and V 4 bases, and 5 bases lay outside the gene matches. CDR3 nucleotides: TGCGCCAGCAGCGTGCTAGCGGGAGGAACCTACAATGAGCAGTTCTTC. Translation: CASSVLAGGTYNEQFF.

In DNA, the CDR3 is TGTGCCAGCAGTGGCGGCAGGGGTAACAATGAGCAGTTCTTC. Amino acid sequence: CASSGGRGNNEQFF. The chain carries TRBV2 and TRBJ2-1, with D possibly TRBD1 on 6 matching bases. CDR3 length: 14 residues. The V gene lost 4 bases and the J gene lost 5 bases, with 12 bases spanning the gap. Per germline, CDR1 SNHLY and CDR2 FYNNEI. The complete variable domain, with remaining parts taken from reference TRBV2 and TRBJ2-1, reads EPEVTQTPSHQVTQMGQEVILRCVPISNHLYFYWYRQILGQKVEFLVSFYNNEISEKSEIFDDQFSVERPDGSNFTLKIRSTKLEDSAMYFCASSGGRGNNEQFFGPGTRLTVL.

This clone turned up a few times. The rearrangement uses TRBV11-2 and TRBJ1-5, with a weak D call TRBD1 (6 bases). The CDR3 is 14 residues long. The V gene's germline CDR1 is SGHAT and CDR2 FQNNGV. V was trimmed by 4 bases and J by 4 bases, leaving 11 bases between them. The CDR3 DNA sequence: TGTGCCAGCAGCTCGGGACACCAGAATCAGCCCCAGCATTTT. Its translation: CASSSGHQNQPQHF. The full variable domain, with the rest looked up from reference TRBV11-2 and TRBJ1-5, is EAGVAQSPRYKIIEKRQSVAFWCNPISGHATLYWYQQILGQGPKLLIQFQNNGVVDDSQLPKDRFSAERLKGVDSTLKIQPAKLEDSAVYLCASSSGHQNQPQHFGDGTRLSIL.

The J gene is TRBJ1-2, the V gene TRBV7-2, with D perhaps TRBD1 (5 bases). CDR3 length: 15 residues. Trimming took 0 bases from V and 4 from J, leaving 12 bases between them. Germline CDR1 SGHTA, CDR2 FQGNSA. This CDR3 reads CASSLAGTGFYGYTF. DNA for the CDR3: TGTGCCAGCAGCTTAGCCGGGACGGGGTTCTATGGCTACACCTTC.

Points on this clone: One end of the junction fails to match germline, which may point to a read error. Other nucleotide sequences from this sample produce the same CDR3. V and J are TRBV11-3 and TRBJ2-3; D ambiguous. Germline-derived CDR1 and CDR2 are SGHNT and YENEEA. The CDR3 extends over 12 amino acids. The CDR3 loop reads CASSSRADTQYF. The CDR3 nucleotides read TGCGCCAGCAGCTCCAGAGCAGATACGCAGTATTTT.

This clone was detected only a few times. The gene calls are TRBV19 and TRBJ1-1; D might be TRBD1 (5 bases). V gave up 5 bases and J gave up 5 bases, with 15 bases separating them. The CDR3 covers 14 residues. From germline, CDR1 is LNHDA and CDR2 SQIVND (reference sequence). The CDR3 spells CASSPRGRATEAFF. The CDR3 region has the DNA TGTGCCAGTAGTCCCCGGGGGAGGGCTACTGAAGCTTTCTTT. The full variable domain, completed using reference TRBV19 and TRBJ1-1, is DGGITQSPKYLFRKEGQNVTLSCEQNLNHDAMYWYRQDPGQGLRLIYYSQIVNDFQKGDIAEGYSVSREKKESFPLTVTSAQKNPTAFYLCASSPRGRATEAFFGQGTRLTVV.

The chain joins TRBV20-1 to TRBJ2-7; no reliable D call. The germline V gene has CDR1 DFQATT and CDR2 SNEGSKA (reference sequence). Trimming removed 4 bases from V and 3 bases from J, with 7 bases in between. The CDR3 is 11 amino acids. The chain's CDR3 is CSANQYYEQYF. CDR3 nucleotides: TGCAGTGCTAACCAATACTACGAGCAGTACTTC.

The rearrangement links TRBV19 to TRBJ1-2; D perhaps matches TRBD1 (6 bases). Per the germline V gene, CDR1 is LNHDA and CDR2 is SQIVND (reference sequence). The ends were cut back, 5 bases at V and 6 bases at J, with 22 bases in the middle. The CDR3 runs 16 residues. CDR3 nucleotides: TGTGCCAGTAGTGTCTATGGGGACATCAACGTGGATGGCTACACCTTC. Its protein is CASSVYGDINVDGYTF. The full variable domain, in which reference TRBV19 and TRBJ1-2 provide the parts outside the CDR3, is DGGITQSPKYLFRKEGQNVTLSCEQNLNHDAMYWYRQDPGQGLRLIYYSQIVNDFQKGDIAEGYSVSREKKESFPLTVTSAQKNPTAFYLCASSVYGDINVDGYTFGSGTRLTVV.

Turning to this clone: This sample includes further DNA sequences coding for the same CDR3. The chain carries TRBV2 and TRBJ1-5; possible D gene TRBD1, 6 bases. Per the germline V gene, CDR1 is SNHLY and CDR2 is FYNNEI. The germline V and J ends were trimmed by 2 bases and 4 bases, with 9 bases remaining between them. The CDR3 loop spans 14 amino acids. The CDR3 sequence: CASSENTGNQPQHF. CDR3 in DNA: TGTGCCAGCAGTGAAAATACAGGGAATCAGCCCCAGCATTTT.

The gene calls are TRBV6-6 and TRBJ1-5, with D possibly being TRBD1 (5 bases). V was cut by 5 bases and J by 10 bases, with 15 bases left in between. The germline gives CDR1 MNHNY, CDR2 SVGAGI (reference sequence). The CDR3 is 13 amino acids. The DNA of the CDR3 is TGTGCCAGCAGTCGGGACTGGGAATACCCCCAGCATTTT. It is translated as CASSRDWEYPQHF.

With regard to this clone: Other DNA sequences of this sample code for an identical CDR3. CDR3 in DNA: TGTGCCAGTAGTATAGGAACAGGGGCAACAGATACGCAGTATTTT. The encoded protein is CASSIGTGATDTQYF. The V gene is TRBV19, the J gene TRBJ2-3, with 7 bases fitting TRBD1. Germline trimming cut 1 base from V and 3 bases from J; bases unmatched to any gene: 4. The germline V gene encodes CDR1 LNHDA and CDR2 SQIVND (reference sequence). The CDR3 totals 15 residues.

The chain recombines TRBV15 with TRBJ2-7; no clear D. The V gene lost 0 bases and the J gene lost 1 base, with 10 bases spanning the gap. This CDR3 comprises 15 residues. Germline CDR1 is LNHNV and CDR2 is YYDKDF (reference sequence). CDR3 residues: CATSRDKAVSYEQYF. In DNA, the CDR3 is TGTGCCACCAGCAGAGATAAGGCGGTTTCCTACGAGCAGTACTTC.

This clone came up once. The gene calls are TRBV7-8 and TRBJ1-1; D unresolved. Per the germline V gene, CDR1 is SGHVS and CDR2 is FQNEAQ. The CDR3 has 12 amino acids. Deletions cut 2 bases from V and 11 bases from J, with 12 bases between. The CDR3 sequence: CASSLSGEFAFF. The CDR3 DNA reads TGTGCCAGCAGCTTAAGTGGGGAATTCGCTTTCTTT. Full variable domain (outside the CDR3, taken from reference TRBV7-8 and TRBJ1-1): GAGVSQSPRYKVAKRGQDVALRCDPISGHVSLFWYQQALGQGPEFLTYFQNEAQLDKSGLPSDRFFAERPEGSVSTLKIQRTQQEDSAVYLCASSLSGEFAFFGQGTRLTVV.

This chain uses TRBV27 with TRBJ2-2; maybe TRBD1 (6 bases). CDR1 MNHEY and CDR2 SMNVEV come from the germline V gene (reference sequence). The CDR3 sequence is 14 residues long. Trimming stripped 10 bases from V and 4 bases from J, with 16 bases between. The CDR3 bases are TGTGCCACCGTACATGGACAGAGCACCGGGGAGCTGTTTTTT. Translation: CATVHGQSTGELFF.

This clone appeared a single time. The V gene is TRBV14, the J gene TRBJ2-7; 8 positions agree with TRBD1. The length of the CDR3 is 13 residues. Germline values: CDR1 SGHDN, CDR2 FVKESK. V was pared by 4 bases and J by 9 bases, with 8 bases of the junction left unmatched. CDR3 DNA sequence: TGTGCCAGCAGCCTTCAACACGGACAGGGGCAGTACTTC. It is translated as CASSLQHGQGQYF.

The chain is built from TRBV30 and TRBJ1-1; TRBD1 matches 7 bases. V lost 2 bases to trimming and J lost 3 bases; unmatched junction nucleotides: 6. The V gene's germline CDR1 is GTSNPN and CDR2 SVGIG (reference sequence). The CDR3 runs 14 residues. The CDR3 region has the DNA TGTGCCTGGAGTCTACCAGGGGGACACACTGAAGCTTTCTTT. Amino acid sequence: CAWSLPGGHTEAFF.